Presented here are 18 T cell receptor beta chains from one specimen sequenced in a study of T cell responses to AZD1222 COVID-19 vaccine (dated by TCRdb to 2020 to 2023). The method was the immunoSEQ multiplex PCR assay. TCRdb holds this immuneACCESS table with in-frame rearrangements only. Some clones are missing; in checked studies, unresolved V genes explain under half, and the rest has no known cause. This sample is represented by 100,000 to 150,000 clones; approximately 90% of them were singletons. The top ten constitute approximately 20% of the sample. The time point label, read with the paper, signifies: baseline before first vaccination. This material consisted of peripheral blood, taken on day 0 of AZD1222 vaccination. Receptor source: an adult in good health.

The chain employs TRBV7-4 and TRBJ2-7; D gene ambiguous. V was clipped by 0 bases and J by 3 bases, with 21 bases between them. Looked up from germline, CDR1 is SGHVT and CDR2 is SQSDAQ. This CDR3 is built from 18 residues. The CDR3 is CASSLATEHPHCVYEQYF. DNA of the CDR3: TGTGCCAGCAGCTTAGCCACAGAGCACCCCCATTGTGTCTACGAGCAGTACTTC.

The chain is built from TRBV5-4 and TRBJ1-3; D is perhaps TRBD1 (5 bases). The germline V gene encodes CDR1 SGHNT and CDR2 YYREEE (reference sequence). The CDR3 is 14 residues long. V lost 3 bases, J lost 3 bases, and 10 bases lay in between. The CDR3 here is CASSSVTDGNTIYF. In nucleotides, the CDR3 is TGTGCCAGCAGCTCGGTGACAGATGGAAACACCATATATTTT.

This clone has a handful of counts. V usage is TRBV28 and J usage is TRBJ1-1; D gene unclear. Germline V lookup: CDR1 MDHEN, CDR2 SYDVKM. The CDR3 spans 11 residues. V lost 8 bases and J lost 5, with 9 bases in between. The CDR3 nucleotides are TGTGCCAGCCAGACTAAAACTGAAGCTTTCTTT. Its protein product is CASQTKTEAFF.

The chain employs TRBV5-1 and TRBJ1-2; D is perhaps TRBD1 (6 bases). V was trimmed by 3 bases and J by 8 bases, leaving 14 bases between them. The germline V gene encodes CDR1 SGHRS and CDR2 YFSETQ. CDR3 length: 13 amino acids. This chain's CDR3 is CASSSNRDPGYTF. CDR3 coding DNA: TGCGCCAGCAGCTCAAACAGGGATCCCGGCTACACCTTC.

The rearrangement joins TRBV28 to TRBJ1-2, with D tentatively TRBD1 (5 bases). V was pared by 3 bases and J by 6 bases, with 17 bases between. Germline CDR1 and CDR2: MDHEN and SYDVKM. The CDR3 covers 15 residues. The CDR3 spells CASSFVQGRTDGYTF. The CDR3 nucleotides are TGTGCCAGCAGTTTTGTCCAGGGCCGAACTGATGGCTACACCTTC.

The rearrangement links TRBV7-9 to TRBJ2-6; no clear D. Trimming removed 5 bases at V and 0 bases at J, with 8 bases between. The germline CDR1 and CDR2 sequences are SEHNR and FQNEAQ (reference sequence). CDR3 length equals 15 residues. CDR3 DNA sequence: TGTGCCAGCAGCCGGCAAGGCTCTGGGGCCAACGTCCTGACTTTC. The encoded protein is CASSRQGSGANVLTF. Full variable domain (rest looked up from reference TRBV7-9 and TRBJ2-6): DTGVSQNPRHKITKRGQNVTFRCDPISEHNRLYWYRQTLGQGPEFLTYFQNEAQLEKSRLLSDRFSAERPKGSFSTLEIQRTEQGDSAMYLCASSRQGSGANVLTFGAGSRLTVL.

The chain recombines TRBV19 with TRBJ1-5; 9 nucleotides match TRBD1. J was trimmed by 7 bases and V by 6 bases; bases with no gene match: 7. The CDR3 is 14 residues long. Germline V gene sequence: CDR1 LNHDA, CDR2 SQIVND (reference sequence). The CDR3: CASSVTGGQQPQHF. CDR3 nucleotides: TGTGCCAGTAGCGTGACAGGGGGTCAACAGCCCCAGCATTTT.

CDR3 DNA: TGTGCCAGCAGCCAAAGTGCTTACAATGAGCAGTTCTTC. It encodes CASSQSAYNEQFF. This chain uses TRBV14 with TRBJ2-1; no reliable D call. The V gene's germline CDR1 is SGHDN and CDR2 FVKESK. Deletions cut 2 bases from V and 4 bases from J, with 6 bases between. The CDR3 consists of 13 residues.

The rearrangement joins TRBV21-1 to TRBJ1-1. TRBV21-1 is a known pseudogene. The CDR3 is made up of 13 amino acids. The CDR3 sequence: CAPIRGGDTEAFF. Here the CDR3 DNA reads TGTGCCCCCATACGAGGAGGGGACACTGAAGCTTTCTTT.

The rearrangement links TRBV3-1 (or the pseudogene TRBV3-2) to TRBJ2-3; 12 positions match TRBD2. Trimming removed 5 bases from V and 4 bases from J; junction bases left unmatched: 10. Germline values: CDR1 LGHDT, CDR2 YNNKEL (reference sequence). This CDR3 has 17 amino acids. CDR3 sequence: CASSSRGLAGGPDTQYF. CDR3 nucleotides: TGTGCCAGCAGCTCCAGGGGGCTAGCGGGGGGGCCAGATACGCAGTATTTT.

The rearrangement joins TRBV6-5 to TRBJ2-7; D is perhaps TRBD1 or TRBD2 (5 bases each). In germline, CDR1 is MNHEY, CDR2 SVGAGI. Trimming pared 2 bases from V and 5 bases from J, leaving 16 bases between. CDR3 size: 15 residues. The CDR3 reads CASSYRGAEGDEQYF. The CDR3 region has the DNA TGTGCCAGCAGTTACCGAGGGGCAGAGGGAGACGAGCAGTACTTC.

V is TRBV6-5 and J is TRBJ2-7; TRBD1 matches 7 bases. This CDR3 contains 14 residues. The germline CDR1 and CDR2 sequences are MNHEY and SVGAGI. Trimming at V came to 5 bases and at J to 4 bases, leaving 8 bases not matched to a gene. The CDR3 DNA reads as TGTGCCAGCAGTCGTTTTACAGGGGCGTACGAGCAGTACTTC. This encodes CASSRFTGAYEQYF.

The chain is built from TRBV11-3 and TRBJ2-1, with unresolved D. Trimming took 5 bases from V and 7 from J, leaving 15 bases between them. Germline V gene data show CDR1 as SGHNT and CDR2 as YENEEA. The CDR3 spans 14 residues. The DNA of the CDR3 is TGTGCCAGCAGCAACGGCGTTCCGGCGAATGAGCAGTTCTTC. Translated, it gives CASSNGVPANEQFF.

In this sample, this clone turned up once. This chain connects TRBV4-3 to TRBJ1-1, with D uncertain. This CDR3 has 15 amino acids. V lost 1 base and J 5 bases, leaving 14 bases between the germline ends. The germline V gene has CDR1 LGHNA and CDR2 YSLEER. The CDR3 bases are TGCGCCAGCAGCCAAGGGGTTTCGGTGGGAACTGAAGCTTTCTTT. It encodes CASSQGVSVGTEAFF.

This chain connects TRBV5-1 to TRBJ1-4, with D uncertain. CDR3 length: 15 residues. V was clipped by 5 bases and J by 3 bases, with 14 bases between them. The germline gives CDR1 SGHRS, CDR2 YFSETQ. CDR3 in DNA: TGCGCCAGCAGTCGCGACCCCGGGGCTAATGAAAAACTGTTTTTT. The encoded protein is CASSRDPGANEKLFF.

CDR3 sequence (DNA): TGCAGCGTTGAAGTACGGGGGACCTACGAGCAGTACTTC. Translated, it gives CSVEVRGTYEQYF. V gene TRBV29-1 combines with J gene TRBJ2-7, with D perhaps matching TRBD2 (6 bases). The CDR3 is 13 amino acids. V was clipped by 1 base and J by 2 bases, with 9 bases between them. Germline V gene lookup returns CDR1 SQVTM and CDR2 ANQGSEA.

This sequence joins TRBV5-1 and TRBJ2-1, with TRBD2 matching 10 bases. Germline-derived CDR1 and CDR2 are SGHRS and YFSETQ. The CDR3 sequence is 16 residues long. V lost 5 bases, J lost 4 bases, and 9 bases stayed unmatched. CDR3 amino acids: CASRLAGLPPYNEQFF. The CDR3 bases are TGCGCCAGCAGACTAGCGGGACTCCCCCCTTACAATGAGCAGTTCTTC.

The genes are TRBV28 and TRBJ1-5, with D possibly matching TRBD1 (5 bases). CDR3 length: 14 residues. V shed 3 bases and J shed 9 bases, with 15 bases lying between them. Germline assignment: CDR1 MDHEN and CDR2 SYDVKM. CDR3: CASSFNTGDGPQHF. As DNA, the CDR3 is TGTGCCAGCAGTTTCAACACGGGGGACGGGCCCCAGCATTTT.